The clone carrying this T cell receptor beta chain has more than one count but fewer than ten. The antigen remains unidentified. The data were obtained in a study of T-cell reconstitution after alpha-beta-depleted transplantation in children. Overall study findings and caveats: Certain patients had high TCRbeta diversity at day 60, and it came from recipient T cells and thymic progenitors that survived. Reportedly, alpha-beta T cells present about two months post-transplant originated from several hundred expanded clones of graft origin. By one year post-transplant, T-cell counts and diversity largely arose from T cells that were newly produced.

The J segment lost 4 bases and the V segment lost 4 bases, leaving 5 bases of the junction unmatched. The CDR3 is 14 amino acids. CDR1 and CDR2 (germline): SQVTM, ANQGSEA. For TCRbeta, the library was prepared with unique molecular identifiers. TCRdb recomputed calls from the PCR reads with MiXCR, one row per CDR3 protein. Found here are some 840,000 distinct CDR3 sequences, roughly 16% of them singletons; the top ten hold about 5%. Sequences were derived from PBMCs, mostly from graft donor cells, sampled 360 days after TCRalphabeta/CD19-depleted stem cell transplant. The receptor's source is a male patient aged 10 to 17 who had a stem cell transplant for acute lymphoblastic leukemia, so the T cells may come from the graft donor. V usage is TRBV29-1 and J usage is TRBJ1-1; 11 bases match TRBD1. The CDR3 DNA sequence: TGCAGCGTTGTGGACAGGGGGCTCATCACTGAAGCTTTCTTT. It is translated as CSVVDRGLITEAFF.